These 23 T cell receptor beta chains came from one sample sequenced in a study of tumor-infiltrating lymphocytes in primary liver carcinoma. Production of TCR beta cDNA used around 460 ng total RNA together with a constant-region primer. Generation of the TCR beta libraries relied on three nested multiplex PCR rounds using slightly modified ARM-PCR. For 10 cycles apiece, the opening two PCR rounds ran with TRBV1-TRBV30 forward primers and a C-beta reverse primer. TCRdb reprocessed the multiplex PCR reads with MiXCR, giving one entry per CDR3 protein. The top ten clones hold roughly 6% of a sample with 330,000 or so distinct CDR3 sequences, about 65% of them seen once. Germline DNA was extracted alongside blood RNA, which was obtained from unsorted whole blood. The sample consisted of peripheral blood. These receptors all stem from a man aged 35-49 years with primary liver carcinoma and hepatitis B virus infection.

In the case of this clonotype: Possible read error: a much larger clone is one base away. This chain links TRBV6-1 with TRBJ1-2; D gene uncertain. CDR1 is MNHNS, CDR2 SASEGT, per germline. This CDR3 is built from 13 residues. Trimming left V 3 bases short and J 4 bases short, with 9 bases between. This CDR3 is CASSDDTAYGYTF. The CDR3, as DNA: TGTGCCAGCAGTGATGATACAGCCTATGGCTACACCTTC.

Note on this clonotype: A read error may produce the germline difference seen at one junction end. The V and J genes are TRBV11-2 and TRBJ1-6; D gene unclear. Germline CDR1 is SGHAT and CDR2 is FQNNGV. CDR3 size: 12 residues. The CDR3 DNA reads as TGTGCCAGCAGCTTGTTAAATTCACTCCTCCACTTT. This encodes CASSLLNSLLHF. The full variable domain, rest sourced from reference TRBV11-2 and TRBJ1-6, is EAGVAQSPRYKIIEKRQSVAFWCNPISGHATLYWYQQILGQGPKLLIQFQNNGVVDDSQLPKDRFSAERLKGVDSTLKIQPAKLEDSAVYLCASSLLNSLLHFGNGTRLTVT.

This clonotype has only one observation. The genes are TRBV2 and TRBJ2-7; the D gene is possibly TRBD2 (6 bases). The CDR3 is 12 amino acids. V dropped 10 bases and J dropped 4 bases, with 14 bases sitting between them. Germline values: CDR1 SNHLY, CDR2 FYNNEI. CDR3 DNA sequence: TGTGCCACCTCGGATAGCGGATACGAGCAGTACTTC. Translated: CATSDSGYEQYF.

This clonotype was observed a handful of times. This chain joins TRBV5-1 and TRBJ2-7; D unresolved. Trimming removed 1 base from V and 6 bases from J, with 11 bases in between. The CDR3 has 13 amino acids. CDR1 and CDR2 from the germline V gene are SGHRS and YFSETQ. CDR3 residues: CASSLRSGFEQYF. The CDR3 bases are TGCGCCAGCAGCTTGAGATCCGGGTTCGAGCAGTACTTC.

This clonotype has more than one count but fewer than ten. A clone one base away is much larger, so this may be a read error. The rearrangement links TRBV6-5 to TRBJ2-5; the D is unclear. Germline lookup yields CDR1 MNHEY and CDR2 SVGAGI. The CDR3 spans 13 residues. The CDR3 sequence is CANSRTIQETQYF. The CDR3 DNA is TGTGCCAACAGTAGAACGATCCAAGAGACCCAGTACTTC.

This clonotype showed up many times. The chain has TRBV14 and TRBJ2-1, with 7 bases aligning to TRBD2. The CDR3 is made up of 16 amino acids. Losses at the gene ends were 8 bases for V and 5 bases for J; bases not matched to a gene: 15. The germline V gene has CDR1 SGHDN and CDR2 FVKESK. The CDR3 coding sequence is TGTGCCAGCCCTCGGGAGGTCGAAAGTCAGGACAATGAGCAGTTCTTC. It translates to CASPREVESQDNEQFF.

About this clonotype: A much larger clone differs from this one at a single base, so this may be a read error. This chain's CDR3 is CASSFNRGGDTVAFF. CDR3 nucleotides: TGTGCCAGCAGCTTCAACAGGGGCGGGGACACTGTAGCTTTCTTT. This rearrangement joins TRBV7-9 to TRBJ1-1, with 7 bases that match TRBD1. There are 15 residues in the CDR3. Germline values: CDR1 SEHNR, CDR2 FQNEAQ (reference sequence).

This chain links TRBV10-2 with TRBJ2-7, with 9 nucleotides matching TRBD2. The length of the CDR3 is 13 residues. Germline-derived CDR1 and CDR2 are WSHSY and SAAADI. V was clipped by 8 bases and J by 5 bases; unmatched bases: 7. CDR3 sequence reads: CASVDSGSHEQYF. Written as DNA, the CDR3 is TGCGCCAGCGTAGATAGCGGGAGCCACGAGCAGTACTTC.

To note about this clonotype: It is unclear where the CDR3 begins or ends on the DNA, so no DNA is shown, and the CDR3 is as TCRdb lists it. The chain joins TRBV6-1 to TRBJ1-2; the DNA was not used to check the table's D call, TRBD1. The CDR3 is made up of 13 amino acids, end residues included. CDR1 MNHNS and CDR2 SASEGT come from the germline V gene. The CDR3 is CAAFGQGAGGYAF.

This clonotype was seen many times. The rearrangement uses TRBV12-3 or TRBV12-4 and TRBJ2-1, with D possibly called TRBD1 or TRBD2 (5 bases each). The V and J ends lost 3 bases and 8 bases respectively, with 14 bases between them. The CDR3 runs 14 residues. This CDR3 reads CASSLGTAIYEQFF. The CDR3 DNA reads TGTGCCAGCAGTTTGGGGACGGCAATATATGAGCAGTTCTTC.

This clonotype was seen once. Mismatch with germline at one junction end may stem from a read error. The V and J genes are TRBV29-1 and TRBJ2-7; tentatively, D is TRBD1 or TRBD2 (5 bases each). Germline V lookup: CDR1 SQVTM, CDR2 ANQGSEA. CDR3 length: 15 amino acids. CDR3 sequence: CSVASGWGMPYEQHF. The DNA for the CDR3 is TGCAGCGTTGCGAGTGGATGGGGGATGCCCTACGAGCAGCACTTC.

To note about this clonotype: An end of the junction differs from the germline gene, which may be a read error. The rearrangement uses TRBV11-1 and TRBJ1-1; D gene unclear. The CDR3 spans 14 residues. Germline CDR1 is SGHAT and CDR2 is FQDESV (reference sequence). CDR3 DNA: TGTGCCAGCAACTTAGCGACCGTGGGAACTGAAGCTTTCTTT. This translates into CASNLATVGTEAFF. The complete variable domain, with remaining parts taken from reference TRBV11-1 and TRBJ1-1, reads EAEVAQSPRYKITEKSQAVAFWCDPISGHATLYWYRQILGQGPELLVQFQDESVVDDSQLPKDRFSAERLKGVDSTLKIQPAELGDSAMYLCASNLATVGTEAFFGQGTRLTVV.

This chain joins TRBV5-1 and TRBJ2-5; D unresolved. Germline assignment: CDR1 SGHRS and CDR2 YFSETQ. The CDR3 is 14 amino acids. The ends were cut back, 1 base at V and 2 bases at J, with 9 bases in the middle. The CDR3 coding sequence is TGCGCCAGCAGCTTGATGGCAGGACAAGAGACCCAGTACTTC. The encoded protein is CASSLMAGQETQYF.

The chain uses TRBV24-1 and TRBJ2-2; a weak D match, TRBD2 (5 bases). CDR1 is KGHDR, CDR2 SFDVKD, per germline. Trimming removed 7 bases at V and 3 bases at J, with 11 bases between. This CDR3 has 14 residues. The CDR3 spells CATRSRTDTGELFF. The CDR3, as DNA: TGTGCCACCAGGTCCAGGACTGACACCGGGGAGCTGTTTTTT.

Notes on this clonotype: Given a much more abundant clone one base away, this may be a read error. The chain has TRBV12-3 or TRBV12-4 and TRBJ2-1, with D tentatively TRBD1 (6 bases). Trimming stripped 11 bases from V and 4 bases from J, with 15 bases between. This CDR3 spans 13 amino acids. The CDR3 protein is CAARGRQYNEQFF. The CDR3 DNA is TGTGCCGCCAGGGGCAGGCAATACAATGAGCAGTTCTTC.

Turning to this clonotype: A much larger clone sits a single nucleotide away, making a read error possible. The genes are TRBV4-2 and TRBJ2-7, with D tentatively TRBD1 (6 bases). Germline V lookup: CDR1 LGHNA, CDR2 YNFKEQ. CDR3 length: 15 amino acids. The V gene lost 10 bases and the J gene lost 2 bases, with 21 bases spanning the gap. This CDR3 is CAIRPQGEIPYEQYF. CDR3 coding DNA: TGTGCCATCAGACCACAGGGTGAGATCCCCTACGAGCAGTACTTC.

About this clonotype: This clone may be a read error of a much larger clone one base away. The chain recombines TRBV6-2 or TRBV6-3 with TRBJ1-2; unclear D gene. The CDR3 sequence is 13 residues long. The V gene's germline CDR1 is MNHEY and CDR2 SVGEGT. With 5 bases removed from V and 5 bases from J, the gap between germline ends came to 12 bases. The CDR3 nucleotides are TGTGCCAGCAGTGGAGTGACTCCATATGGCTACACCTTC. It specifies CASSGVTPYGYTF.

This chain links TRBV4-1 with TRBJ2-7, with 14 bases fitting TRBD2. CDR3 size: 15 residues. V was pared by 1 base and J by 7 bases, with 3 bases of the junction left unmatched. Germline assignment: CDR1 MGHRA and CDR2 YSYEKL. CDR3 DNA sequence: TGCGCCAGCAGCCAAGGGACTAGCGGGAGGTTTGAGCAGTACTTC. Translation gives CASSQGTSGRFEQYF.

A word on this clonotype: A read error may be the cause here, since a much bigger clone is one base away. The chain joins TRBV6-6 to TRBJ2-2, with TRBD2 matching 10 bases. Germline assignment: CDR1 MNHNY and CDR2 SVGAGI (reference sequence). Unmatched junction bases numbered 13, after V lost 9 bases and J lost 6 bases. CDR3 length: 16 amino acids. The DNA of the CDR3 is TGTGCCAGGACGGACCTGAGCGGGAGGGCGGCCGGGGAGCTGTTTTTT. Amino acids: CARTDLSGRAAGELFF.

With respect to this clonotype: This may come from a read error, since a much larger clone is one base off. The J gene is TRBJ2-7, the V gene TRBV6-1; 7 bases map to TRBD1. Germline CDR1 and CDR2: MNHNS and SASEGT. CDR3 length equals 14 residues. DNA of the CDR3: TGTGCCAGCAGTGCCAGGGACAGCTCCTACAAGCAGTACTTC. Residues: CASSARDSSYKQYF.

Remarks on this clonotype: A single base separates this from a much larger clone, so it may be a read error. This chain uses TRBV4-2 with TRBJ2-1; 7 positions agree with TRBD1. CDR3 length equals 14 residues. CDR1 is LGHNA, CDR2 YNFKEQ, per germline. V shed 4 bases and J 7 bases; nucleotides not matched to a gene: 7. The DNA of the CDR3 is TGTGCCAGCAGCCGGTCCGGGACAGATAATGAGCAGTTCTTC. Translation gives CASSRSGTDNEQFF.

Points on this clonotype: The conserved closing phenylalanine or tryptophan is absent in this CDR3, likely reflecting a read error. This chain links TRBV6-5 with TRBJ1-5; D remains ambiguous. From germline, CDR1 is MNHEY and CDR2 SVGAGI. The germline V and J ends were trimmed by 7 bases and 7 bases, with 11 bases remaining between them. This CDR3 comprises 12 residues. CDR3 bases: TGTGCCAGCAACGGCCCCGGGCAGCCCCAGCATTGT. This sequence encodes CASNGPGQPQHC.

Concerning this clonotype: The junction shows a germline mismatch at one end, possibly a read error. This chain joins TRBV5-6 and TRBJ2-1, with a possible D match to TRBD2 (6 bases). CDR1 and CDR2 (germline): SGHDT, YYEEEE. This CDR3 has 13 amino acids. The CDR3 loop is CTSSWRLSGEQFF. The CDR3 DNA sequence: TGTACCAGCAGTTGGAGACTGAGCGGGGAGCAGTTCTTC.